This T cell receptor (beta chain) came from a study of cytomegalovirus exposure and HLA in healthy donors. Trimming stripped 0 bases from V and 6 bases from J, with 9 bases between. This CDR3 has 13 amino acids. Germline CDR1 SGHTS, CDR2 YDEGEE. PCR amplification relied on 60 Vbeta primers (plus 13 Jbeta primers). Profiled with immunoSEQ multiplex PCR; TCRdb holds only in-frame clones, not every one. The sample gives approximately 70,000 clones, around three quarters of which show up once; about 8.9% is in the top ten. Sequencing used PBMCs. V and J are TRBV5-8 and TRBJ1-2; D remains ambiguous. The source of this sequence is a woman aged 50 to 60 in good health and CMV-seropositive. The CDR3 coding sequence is TGTGCCAGCAGCTTGGAGCCCGGGGATGGCTACACCTTC. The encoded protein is CASSLEPGDGYTF.